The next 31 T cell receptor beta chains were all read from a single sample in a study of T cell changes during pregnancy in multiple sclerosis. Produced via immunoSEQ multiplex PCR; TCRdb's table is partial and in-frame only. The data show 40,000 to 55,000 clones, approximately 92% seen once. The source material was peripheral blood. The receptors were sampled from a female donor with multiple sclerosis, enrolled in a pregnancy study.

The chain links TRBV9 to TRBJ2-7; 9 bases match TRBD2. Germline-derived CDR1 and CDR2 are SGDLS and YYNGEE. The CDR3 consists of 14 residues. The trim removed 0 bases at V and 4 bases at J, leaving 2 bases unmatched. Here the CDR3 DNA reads TGTGCCAGCAGCGTAGGAGCGGGAGGATACGAGCAGTACTTC. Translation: CASSVGAGGYEQYF.

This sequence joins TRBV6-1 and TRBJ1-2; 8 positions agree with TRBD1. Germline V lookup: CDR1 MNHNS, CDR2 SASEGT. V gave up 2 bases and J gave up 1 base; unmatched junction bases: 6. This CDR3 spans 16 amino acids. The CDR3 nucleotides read TGTGCCAGCAGTGAATTCGAGGACAGGGTTAACTATGGCTACACCTTC. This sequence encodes CASSEFEDRVNYGYTF.

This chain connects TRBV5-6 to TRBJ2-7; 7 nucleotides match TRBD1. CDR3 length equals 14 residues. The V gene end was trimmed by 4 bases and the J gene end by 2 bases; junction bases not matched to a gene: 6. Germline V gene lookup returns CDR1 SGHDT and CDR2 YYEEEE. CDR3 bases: TGTGCCAGCAGCGGCTTAGGGACAGCCTACGAGCAGTACTTC. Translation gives CASSGLGTAYEQYF.

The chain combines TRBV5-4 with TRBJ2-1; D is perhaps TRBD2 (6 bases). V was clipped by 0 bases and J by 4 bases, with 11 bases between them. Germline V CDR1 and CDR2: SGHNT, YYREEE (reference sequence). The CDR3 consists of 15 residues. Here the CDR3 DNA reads TGTGCCAGCAGCTTGGGATTAGCGGAATACAATGAGCAGTTCTTC. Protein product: CASSLGLAEYNEQFF. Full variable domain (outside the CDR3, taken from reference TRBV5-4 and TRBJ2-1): ETGVTQSPTHLIKTRGQQVTLRCSSQSGHNTVSWYQQALGQGPQFIFQYYREEENGRGNFPPRFSGLQFPNYSSELNVNALELDDSALYLCASSLGLAEYNEQFFGPGTRLTVL.

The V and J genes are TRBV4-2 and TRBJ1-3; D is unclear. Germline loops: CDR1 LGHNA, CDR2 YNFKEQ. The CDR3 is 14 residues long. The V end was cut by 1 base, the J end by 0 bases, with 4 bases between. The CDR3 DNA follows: TGTGCCAGCAGCCAAGCGGGCTCTGGAAACACCATATATTTT. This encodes CASSQAGSGNTIYF.

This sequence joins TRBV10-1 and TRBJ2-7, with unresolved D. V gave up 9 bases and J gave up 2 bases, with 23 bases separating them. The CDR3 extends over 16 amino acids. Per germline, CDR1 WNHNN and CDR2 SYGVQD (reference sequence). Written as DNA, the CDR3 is TGCGCCAGAGAGGATCTGGAAGCTCAGCCCACCTACGAGCAGTACTTC. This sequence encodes CAREDLEAQPTYEQYF.

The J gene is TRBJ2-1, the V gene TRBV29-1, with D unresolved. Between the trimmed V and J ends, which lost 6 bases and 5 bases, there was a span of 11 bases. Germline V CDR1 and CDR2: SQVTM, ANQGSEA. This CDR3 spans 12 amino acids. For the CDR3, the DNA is TGCAGCGTAACGCTAGGGAACAATGAGCAGTTCTTC. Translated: CSVTLGNNEQFF.

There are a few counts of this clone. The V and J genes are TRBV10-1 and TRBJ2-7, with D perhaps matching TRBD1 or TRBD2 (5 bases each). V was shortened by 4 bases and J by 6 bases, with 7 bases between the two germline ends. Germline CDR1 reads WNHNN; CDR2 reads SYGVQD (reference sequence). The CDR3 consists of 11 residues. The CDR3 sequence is CASSGDREQYF. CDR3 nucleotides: TGCGCCAGCAGTGGGGACCGCGAGCAGTACTTC.

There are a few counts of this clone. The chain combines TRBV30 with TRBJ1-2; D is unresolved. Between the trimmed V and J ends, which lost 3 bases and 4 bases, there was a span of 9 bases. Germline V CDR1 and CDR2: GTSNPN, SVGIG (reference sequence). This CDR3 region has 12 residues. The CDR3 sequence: CAWSPPGYGYTF. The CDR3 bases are TGTGCCTGGAGCCCCCCCGGCTATGGCTACACCTTC.

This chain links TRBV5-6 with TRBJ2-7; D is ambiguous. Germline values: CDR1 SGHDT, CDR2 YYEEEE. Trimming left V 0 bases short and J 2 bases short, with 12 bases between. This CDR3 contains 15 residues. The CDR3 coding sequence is TGTGCCAGCAGCTTGGTAGCTCTGAGCCCCTACGAGCAGTACTTC. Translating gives CASSLVALSPYEQYF.

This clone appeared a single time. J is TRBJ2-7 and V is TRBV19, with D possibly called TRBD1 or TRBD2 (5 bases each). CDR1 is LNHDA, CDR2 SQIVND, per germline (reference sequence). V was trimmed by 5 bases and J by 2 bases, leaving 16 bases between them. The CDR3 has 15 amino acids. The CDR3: CASSPRGYGAYEQYF. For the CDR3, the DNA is TGTGCCAGTAGTCCAAGGGGATACGGGGCCTACGAGCAGTACTTC.

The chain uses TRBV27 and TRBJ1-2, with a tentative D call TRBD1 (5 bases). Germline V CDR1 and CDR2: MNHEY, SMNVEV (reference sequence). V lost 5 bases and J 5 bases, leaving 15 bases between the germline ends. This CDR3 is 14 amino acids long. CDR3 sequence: CASSPRLGGYGYTF. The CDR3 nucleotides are TGTGCCAGCAGTCCCAGATTGGGGGGGTATGGCTACACCTTC.

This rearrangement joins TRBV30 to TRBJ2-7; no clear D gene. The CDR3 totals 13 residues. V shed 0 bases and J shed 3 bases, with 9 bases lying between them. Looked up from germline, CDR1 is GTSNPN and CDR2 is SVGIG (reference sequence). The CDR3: CAWSVVDYYEQYF. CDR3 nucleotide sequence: TGTGCCTGGAGTGTAGTAGATTACTACGAGCAGTACTTC. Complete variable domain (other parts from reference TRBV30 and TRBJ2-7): SQTIHQWPATLVQPVGSPLSLECTVEGTSNPNLYWYRQAAGRGLQLLFYSVGIGQISSEVPQNLSASRPQDRQFILSSKKLLLSDSGFYLCAWSVVDYYEQYFGPGTRLTVT.

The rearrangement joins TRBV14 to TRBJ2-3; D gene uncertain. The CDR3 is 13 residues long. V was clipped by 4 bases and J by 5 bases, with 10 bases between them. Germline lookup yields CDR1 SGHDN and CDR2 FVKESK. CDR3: CASSRLVVDTQYF. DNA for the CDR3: TGTGCCAGCAGCCGCCTAGTGGTAGATACGCAGTATTTT.

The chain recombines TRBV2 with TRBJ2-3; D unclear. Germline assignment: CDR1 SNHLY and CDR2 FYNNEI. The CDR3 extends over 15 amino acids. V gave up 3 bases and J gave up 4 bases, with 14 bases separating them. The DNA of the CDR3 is TGTGCCAGCAGTGACGGTGGGGTTGGCCCAGATACGCAGTATTTT. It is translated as CASSDGGVGPDTQYF.

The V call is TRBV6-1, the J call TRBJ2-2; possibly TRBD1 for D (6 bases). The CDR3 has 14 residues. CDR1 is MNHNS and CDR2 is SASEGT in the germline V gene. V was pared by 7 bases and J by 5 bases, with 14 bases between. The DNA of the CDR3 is TGTGCCAGCACCAGGACAGACCAAACCGGGGAGCTGTTTTTT. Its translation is CASTRTDQTGELFF.

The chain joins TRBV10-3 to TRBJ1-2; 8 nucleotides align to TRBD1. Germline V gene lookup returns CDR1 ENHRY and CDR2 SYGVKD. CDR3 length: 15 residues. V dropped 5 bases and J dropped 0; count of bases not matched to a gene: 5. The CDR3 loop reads CAISPWTGTNYGYTF. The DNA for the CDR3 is TGTGCCATCAGTCCCTGGACAGGGACTAACTATGGCTACACCTTC.

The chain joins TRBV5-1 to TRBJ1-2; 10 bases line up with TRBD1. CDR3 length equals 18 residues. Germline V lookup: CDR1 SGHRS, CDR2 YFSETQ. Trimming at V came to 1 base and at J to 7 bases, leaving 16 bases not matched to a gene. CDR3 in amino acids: CASSLFGSATGGASGYTF. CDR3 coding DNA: TGCGCCAGCAGCTTGTTCGGGTCGGCGACAGGGGGCGCCTCTGGCTACACCTTC.

In DNA form, the CDR3 reads TGTGCCAGCTCACCAGAGTTCCGGGGTGCTGAAGCTTTCTTT. It specifies CASSPEFRGAEAFF. The rearrangement links TRBV18 to TRBJ1-1; no reliable D call. Germline V lookup: CDR1 KGHSH, CDR2 LQKENI. This CDR3 has 14 residues. V was pared by 2 bases and J by 6 bases, with 13 bases between.

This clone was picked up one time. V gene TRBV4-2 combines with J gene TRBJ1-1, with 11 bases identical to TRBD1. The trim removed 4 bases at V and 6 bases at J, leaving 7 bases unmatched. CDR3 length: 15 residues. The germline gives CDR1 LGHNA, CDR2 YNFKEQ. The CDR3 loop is CASSRLGQGVAEAFF. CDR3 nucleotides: TGTGCCAGCAGCCGACTGGGACAGGGGGTCGCTGAAGCTTTCTTT.

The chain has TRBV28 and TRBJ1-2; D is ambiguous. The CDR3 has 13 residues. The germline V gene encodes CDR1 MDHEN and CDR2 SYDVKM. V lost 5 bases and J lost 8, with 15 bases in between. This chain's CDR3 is CASSESGWQGYTF. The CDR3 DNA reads TGTGCCAGCAGTGAAAGCGGGTGGCAAGGCTACACCTTC.

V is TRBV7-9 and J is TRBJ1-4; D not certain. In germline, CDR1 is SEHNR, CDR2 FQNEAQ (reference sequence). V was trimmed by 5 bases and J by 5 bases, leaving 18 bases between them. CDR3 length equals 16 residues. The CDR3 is CASSSYRPHTNEKLFF. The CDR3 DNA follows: TGTGCCAGCAGCAGTTATAGGCCCCACACAAATGAAAAACTGTTTTTT.

DNA of the CDR3: TGTGCCAGCAGTCCGCAATACAATGAGCAGTTCTTC. Its translation is CASSPQYNEQFF. This chain joins TRBV6-1 and TRBJ2-1, with unresolved D. Between the trimmed V and J ends, which lost 5 bases and 4 bases, there was a span of 6 bases. The CDR3 contains 12 residues. The germline V gene encodes CDR1 MNHNS and CDR2 SASEGT.

The CDR3 loop is CASSERRQGGGYTF. CDR3 nucleotides: TGTGCCAGCAGTGAAAGGAGGCAGGGTGGTGGCTACACCTTC. The chain uses TRBV6-1 and TRBJ1-2; D may be TRBD1 (5 bases). With 2 bases removed from V and 7 bases from J, the gap between germline ends came to 14 bases. The CDR3 runs 14 residues. CDR1 is MNHNS, CDR2 SASEGT, per germline.

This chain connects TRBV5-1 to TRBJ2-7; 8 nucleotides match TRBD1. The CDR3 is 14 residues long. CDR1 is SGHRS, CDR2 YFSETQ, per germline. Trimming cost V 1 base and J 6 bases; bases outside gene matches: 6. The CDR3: CASSLQGQGGEQYF. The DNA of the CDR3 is TGCGCCAGCAGCTTGCAAGGACAGGGTGGCGAGCAGTACTTC.

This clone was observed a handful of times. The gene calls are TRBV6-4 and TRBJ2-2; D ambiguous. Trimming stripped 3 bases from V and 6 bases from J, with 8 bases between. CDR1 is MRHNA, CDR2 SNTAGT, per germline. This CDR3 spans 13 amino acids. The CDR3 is CASSDLFSGELFF. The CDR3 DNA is TGTGCCAGCAGTGATTTGTTCTCCGGGGAGCTGTTTTTT.

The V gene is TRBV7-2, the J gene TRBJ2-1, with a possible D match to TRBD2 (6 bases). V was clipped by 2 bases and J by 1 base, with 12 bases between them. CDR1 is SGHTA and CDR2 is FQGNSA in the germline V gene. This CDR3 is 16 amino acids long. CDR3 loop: CASSLNGRTSYNEQFF. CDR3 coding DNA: TGTGCCAGCAGCTTAAACGGGAGAACTTCCTACAATGAGCAGTTCTTC.

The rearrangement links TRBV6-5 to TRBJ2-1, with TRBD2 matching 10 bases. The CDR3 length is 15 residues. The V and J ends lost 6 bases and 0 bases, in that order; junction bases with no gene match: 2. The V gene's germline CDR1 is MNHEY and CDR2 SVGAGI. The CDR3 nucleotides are TGTGCCAGCAGCTCTAGCGGGAGCTCCTACAATGAGCAGTTCTTC. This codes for CASSSSGSSYNEQFF.

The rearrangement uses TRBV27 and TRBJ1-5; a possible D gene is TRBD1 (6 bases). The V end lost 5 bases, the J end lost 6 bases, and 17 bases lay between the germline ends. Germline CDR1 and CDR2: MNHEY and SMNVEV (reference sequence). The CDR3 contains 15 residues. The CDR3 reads CASSLMGGAGQPQHF. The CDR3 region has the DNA TGTGCCAGCAGTCTCATGGGGGGGGCCGGTCAGCCCCAGCATTTT.

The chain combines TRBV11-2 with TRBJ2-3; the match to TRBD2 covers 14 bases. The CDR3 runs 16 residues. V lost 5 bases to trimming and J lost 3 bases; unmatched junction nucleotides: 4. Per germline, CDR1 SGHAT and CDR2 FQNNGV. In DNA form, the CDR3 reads TGTGCCAGCAGCAACCGACTAGCGGGAGGGACAGATACGCAGTATTTT. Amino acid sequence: CASSNRLAGGTDTQYF.

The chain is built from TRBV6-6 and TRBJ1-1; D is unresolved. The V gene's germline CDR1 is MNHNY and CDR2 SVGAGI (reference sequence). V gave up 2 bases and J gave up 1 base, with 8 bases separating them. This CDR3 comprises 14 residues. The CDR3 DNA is TGTGCCAGCAGTTACGAGCGGCAGAACACTGAAGCTTTCTTT. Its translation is CASSYERQNTEAFF.